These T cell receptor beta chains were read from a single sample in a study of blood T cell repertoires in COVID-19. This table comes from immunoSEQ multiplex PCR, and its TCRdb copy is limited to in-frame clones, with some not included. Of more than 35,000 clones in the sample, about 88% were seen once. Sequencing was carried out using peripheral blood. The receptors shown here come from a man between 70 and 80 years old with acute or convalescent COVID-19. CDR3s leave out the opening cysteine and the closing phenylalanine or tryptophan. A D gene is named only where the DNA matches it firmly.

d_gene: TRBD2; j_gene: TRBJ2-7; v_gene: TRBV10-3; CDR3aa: AISDLSGTSGRLPYEQY
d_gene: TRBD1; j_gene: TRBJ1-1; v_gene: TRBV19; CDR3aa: ASRKTGGENTEAF
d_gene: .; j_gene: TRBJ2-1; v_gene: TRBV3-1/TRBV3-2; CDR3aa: ASSPPPTLGGPLYNEQF
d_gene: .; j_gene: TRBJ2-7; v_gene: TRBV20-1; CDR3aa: SASRAGSFDEQY
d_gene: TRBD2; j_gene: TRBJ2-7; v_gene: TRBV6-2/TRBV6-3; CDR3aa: ASSYVGRADEQY
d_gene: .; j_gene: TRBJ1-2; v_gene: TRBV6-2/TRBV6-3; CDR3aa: ASTPGGGAYGYT
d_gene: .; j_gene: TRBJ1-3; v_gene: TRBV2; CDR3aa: ASTPDPPGRDGNTIY
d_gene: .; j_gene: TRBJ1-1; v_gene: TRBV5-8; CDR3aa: ASSLVYYNYQSTEAF
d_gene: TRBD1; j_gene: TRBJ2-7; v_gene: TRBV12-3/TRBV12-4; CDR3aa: ASSLGTGYEQY
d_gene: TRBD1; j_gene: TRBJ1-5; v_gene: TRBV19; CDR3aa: ASREDRSSNQPQH
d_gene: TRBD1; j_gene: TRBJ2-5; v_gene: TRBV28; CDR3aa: ASSLPEGQGAFGNQETQY
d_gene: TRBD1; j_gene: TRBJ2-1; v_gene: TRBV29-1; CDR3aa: SVRDRGVEEQF
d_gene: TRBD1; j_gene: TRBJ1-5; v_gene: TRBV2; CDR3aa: ASSEVTGGQPQH
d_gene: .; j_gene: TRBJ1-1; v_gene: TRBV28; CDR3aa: ASSSSGYGNTEAF
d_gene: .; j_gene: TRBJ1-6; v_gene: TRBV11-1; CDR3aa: ASSLTSNSPLH
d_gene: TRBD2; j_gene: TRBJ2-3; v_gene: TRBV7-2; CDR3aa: ASSYGSGRRWGTQY
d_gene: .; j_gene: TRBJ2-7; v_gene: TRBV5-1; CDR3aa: ASSLELAYEQY
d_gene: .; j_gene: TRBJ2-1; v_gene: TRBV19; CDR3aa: ASTALGGNEQF
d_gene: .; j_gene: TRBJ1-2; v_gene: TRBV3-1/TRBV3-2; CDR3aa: ASSPTRGSGHYGYT
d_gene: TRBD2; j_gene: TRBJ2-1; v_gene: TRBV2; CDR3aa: AGRLAPYNEQF
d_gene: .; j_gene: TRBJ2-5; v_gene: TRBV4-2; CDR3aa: ASSQVSTRKETQY
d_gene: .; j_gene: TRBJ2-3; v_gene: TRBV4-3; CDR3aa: ASSQVGEDTQY
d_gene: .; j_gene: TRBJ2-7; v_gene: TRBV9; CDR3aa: ASSPLASSYEQY
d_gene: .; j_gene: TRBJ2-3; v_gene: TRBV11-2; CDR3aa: ASSLGPDTQY
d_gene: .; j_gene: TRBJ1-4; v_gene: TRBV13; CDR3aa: ASSPAGSNEKLF
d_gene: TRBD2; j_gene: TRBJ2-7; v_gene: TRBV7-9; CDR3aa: ASSILLAGVNEQY
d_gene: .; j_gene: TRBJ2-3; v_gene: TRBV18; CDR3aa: ASSPRGTTDTQY
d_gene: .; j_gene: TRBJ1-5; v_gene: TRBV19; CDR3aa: ASSVVGLEQPQH
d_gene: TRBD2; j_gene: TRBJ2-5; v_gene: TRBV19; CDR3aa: ASKRRLAGGVVGETQY
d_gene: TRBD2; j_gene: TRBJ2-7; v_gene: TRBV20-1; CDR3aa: SAGDGTSVN
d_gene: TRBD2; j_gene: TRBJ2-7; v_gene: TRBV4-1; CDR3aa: ASSQVAGVIYEQY
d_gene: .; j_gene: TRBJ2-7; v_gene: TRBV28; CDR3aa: ASRTGSYEQY
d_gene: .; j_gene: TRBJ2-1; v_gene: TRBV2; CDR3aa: ASSEGTSNYNEQF
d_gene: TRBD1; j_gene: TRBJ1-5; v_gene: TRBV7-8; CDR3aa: ASSLVGQGGQPQH
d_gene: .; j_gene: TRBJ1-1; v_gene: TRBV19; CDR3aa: ASSDTFKNTEAF
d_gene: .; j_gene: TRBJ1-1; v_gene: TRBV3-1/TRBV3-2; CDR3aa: ASSQIRGDTEAF
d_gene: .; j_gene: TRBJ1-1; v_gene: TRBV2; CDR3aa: ASSVQKNTEAF
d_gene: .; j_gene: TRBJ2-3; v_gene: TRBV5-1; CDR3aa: ASSSGTDTQY
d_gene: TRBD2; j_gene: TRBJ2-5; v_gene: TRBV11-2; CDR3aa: ASSPWTSSQETQY
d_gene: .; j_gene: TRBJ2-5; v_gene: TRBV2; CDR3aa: ASIQEVQAAQY
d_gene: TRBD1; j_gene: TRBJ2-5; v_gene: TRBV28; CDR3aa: ASRKGGGTQY
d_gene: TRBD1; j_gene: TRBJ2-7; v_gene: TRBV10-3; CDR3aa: AIRGDRDEQY
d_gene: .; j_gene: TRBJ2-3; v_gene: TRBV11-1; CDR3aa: ASSLLRGTDTQY
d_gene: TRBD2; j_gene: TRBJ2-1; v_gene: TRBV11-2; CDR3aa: ASSSATGLPNNEQF
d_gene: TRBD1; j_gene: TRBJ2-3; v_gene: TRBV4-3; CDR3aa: ASSPQDRSTDTQY
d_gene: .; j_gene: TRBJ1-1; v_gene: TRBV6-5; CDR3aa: ASSQNEGGDTEAF